This T cell receptor beta chain was sequenced in a study of identical twins. Whole-study findings and limits: Memory repertoires showed no such pattern, whereas abundant cord blood beta clonotypes carried fewer insertions.

A template switching step contributed a universal primer site, while unique molecular identifiers were present in the cDNA. TCRdb re-derived calls from the 5' RACE reads in MiXCR, one entry per CDR3 protein. The sample records some 900,000 distinct CDR3 sequences, approximately 13% being singletons. The CDR3 spans 16 residues. Germline V lookup: CDR1 SNHLY, CDR2 FYNNEI. The V and J ends lost 6 bases and 3 bases respectively, with 17 bases between them. With regard to this clonotype: No antigen is known for it.

These data were likewise used in another study, on yellow fever vaccine responses in identical twins. From that paper: Twin vaccine T cell responses reportedly seemed partly convergent, partly personalized.

This sequence originates from a young woman in good health. The specimen was PBMCs. The genes are TRBV2 and TRBJ2-2, with D possibly TRBD1 on 6 matching bases. CDR3: CASRNGQLGDTGELFF. The CDR3 nucleotides are TGTGCCAGCAGAAACGGACAGTTGGGGGACACCGGGGAGCTGTTTTTT.